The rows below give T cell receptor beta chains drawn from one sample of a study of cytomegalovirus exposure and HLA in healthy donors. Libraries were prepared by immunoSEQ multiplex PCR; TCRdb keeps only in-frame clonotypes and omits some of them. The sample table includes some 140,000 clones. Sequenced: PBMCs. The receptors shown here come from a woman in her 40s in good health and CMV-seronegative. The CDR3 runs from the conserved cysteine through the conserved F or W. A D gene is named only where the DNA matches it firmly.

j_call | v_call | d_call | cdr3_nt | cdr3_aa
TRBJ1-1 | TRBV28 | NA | TGTGCCAGCAGTCAGACAGGCCCGAACACTGAAGCTTTCTTT | CASSQTGPNTEAFF
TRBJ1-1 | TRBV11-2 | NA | TGTGCCAGCAGTGGGCGGGGGGGCACTGAAGCTTTCTTT | CASSGRGGTEAFF
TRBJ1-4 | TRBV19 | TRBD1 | TGTGCCAGTACCCTTCATTACAGGGGGCAGAAGGAAAAACTGTTTTTT | CASTLHYRGQKEKLFF
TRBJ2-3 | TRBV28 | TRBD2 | TGTGCCAGCAGTCCTAGCGGGGTGAGCACAGATACGCAGTATTTT | CASSPSGVSTDTQYF
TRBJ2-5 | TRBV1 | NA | TGCACCAGCAGCCAAGATGACAGGGGAGAGACCCAGTACTTC | CTSSQDDRGETQYF
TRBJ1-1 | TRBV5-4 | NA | TGTGCCAGCAGCTTGGTGGCAAAAAAGAACACTGAAGCTTTCTTT | CASSLVAKKNTEAFF
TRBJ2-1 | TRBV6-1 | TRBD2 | TGTGCCAGCATGATCGGACTAGCGGGGCACAATGAGCAGTTCTTC | CASMIGLAGHNEQFF
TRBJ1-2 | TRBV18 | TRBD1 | TGTGCCAGCTCATCCAACGACAGGGATCTTGGCTACACCTTC | CASSSNDRDLGYTF
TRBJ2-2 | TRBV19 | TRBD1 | TGTGCCAGTAAGCCCCAGGACAGGGGGAACACCGGGGAGCTGTTTTTT | CASKPQDRGNTGELFF
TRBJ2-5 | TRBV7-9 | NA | TGTGCCAGCAGCCGCGGGGGCAGCCAAGAGACCCAGTACTTC | CASSRGGSQETQYF
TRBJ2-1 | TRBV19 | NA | TGTGCCAGTAGTATAGCGGCCACCAGGGGCGATGAGCAGTTCTTC | CASSIAATRGDEQFF
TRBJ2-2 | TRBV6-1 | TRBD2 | TGTGCCAGCAGTGACTTAGCGGGCTATACCGGGGAGCTGTTTTTT | CASSDLAGYTGELFF
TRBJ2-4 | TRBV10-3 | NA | TGTGCCATCAGTGCACAGGCTGACCCTGGAGCCAAAAACATTCAGTACTTC | CAISAQADPGAKNIQYF
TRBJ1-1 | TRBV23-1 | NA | TGCGCCAGCGGATACAGGGATGAAGACATGAACACTGAAGCTTTCTTT | CASGYRDEDMNTEAFF
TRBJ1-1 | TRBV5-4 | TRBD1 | TGTGCCAGCAGCCTTTTAAGACAGGGCCGGAACACTGAAGCTTTCTTT | CASSLLRQGRNTEAFF
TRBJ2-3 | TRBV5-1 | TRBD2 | TGCGCCAGCAGCTTTACCCGGGCGGGGGGGAGCACAGATACGCAGTATTTT | CASSFTRAGGSTDTQYF
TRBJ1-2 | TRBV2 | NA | TGTGCCAGCAGGGAGGGTTACGGCTACACCTTC | CASREGYGYTF
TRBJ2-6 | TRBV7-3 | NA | TGTGCCAGCGGGACAATCATATCTGGGGCCAACGTCCTGACTTTC | CASGTIISGANVLTF
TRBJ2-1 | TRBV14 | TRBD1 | TGTGCCAGCAGCCAGGGCGGACAGGCCCGCAATGAGCAGTTCTTC | CASSQGGQARNEQFF
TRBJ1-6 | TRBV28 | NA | TGTGCCAGCATTACCTTTCCGGTGAATTCACCCCTCCACTTT | CASITFPVNSPLHF
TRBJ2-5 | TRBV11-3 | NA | TGTGCCAGCAGCTTGGGAGACTACCAAGAGACCCAGTACTTC | CASSLGDYQETQYF
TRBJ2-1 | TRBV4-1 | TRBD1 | TGCGCCAGCAGCCTCGTCGTCACAGGGGACACCTACAATGAGCAGTTCTTC | CASSLVVTGDTYNEQFF
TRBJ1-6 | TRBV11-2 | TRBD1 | TGTGCCAGCAGCTTGGCGGGACAGGCTTATTCACCCCTCCACTTT | CASSLAGQAYSPLHF
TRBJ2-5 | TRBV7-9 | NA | TGTGCCAGCAGCTTTAAAGGGATCGGGGTGTACTTC | CASSFKGIGVYF
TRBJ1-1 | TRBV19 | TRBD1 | TGTGCCAGTAGTGTCCGGGACAGGAGGACTGAAGCTTTCTTT | CASSVRDRRTEAFF
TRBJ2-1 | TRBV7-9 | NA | TGTGCCAGCAGCCATTCGGGGGGCGAGGAGCAGTTCTTC | CASSHSGGEEQFF
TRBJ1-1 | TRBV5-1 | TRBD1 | TGCGCCAGCAGCTGGGACAGTAACACTGAAGCTTTCTTT | CASSWDSNTEAFF
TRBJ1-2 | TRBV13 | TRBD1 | TGTGCCAGCAGCTTACCTTTCAGACAGGGGGCGGATGGCTACACCTTC | CASSLPFRQGADGYTF
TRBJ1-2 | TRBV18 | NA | TGTGCCAGCTCACCGCTAAGTCGGACTGTTAATAACTATGGCTACACCTTC | CASSPLSRTVNNYGYTF
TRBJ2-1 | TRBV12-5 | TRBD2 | TGTGCTAGTGGTTTGGTACTTGGACTAGCGGGGGCCTACAATGAGCAGTTCTTC | CASGLVLGLAGAYNEQFF
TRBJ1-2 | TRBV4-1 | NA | TGCGCCAGCAGCCAGGTGACAGGACCATATGGCTACACCTTC | CASSQVTGPYGYTF
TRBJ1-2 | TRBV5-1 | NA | TGCGCCAGCAGCTTCGCTGGACAGAGCTATGGCTACACCTTC | CASSFAGQSYGYTF
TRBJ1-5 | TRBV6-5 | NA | TGTGCCAGCAGTTTGAGGGTGGGCAATCAGCCCCAGCATTTT | CASSLRVGNQPQHF
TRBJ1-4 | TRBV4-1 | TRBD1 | TGCGCCAGCAGCCAAGACCGGGACAGGGGTGAAAAACTGTTTTTT | CASSQDRDRGEKLFF
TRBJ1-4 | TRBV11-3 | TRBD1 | TGTGCCAGCAGCCGGGACAGGGGTGAAAAACTGTTTTTT | CASSRDRGEKLFF
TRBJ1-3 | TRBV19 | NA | TGTGCCAGTACCGCGACAGTCTCTGGAAACACCATATATTTT | CASTATVSGNTIYF
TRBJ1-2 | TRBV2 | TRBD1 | TGTGCCAGCAGTCGCACCGGGACAGGGGGCTATGGCTACACCTTC | CASSRTGTGGYGYTF
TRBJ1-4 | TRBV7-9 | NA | TGTGCCAGCAATCTGGGGTCGGGAGCAACTAATGAAAAACTGTTTTTT | CASNLGSGATNEKLFF
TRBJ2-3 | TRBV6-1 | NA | TGTGCCAGTTCCTATAGCGGAGATACGCAGTATTTT | CASSYSGDTQYF
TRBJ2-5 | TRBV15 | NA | TGTGCCACCAGCAGAGGCGGCGACTCAGAGACCCAGTACTTC | CATSRGGDSETQYF
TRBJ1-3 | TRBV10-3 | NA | TGTGCCATCCGCCAGGTCTCTGGAAACACCATATATTTT | CAIRQVSGNTIYF
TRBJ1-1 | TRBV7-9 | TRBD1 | TGTGCCAGCAGCCCGAGACAGGGATGGGGGACTGAAGCTTTCTTT | CASSPRQGWGTEAFF
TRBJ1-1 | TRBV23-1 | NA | TGCGCCAGCAGTTTTCAGGTAATGAACACTGAAGCTTTCTTT | CASSFQVMNTEAFF
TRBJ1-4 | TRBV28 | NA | TGTGCCAGCAGTTTAAACCTCGGGGGTGAAAAACTGTTTTTT | CASSLNLGGEKLFF
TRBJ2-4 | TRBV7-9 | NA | TGTGCCAGCAGCTCATCATCAGCCAAAAACATTCAGTACTTC | CASSSSSAKNIQYF
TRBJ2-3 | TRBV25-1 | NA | TGTGCCAGCAGTGTGCCCGGGGGAGATACGCAGTATTTT | CASSVPGGDTQYF
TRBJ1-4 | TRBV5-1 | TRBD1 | TGCGCCAGCAGCTTAGGGACAGGGGGCAGAGAAAAACTGTTTTTT | CASSLGTGGREKLFF
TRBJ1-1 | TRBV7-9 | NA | TGTGCCAGCAGCTTAGTGTCGAGCGGCGGTGTCGCTTTCTTT | CASSLVSSGGVAFF
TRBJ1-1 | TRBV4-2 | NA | TGTGCCAGCAGCCAAGAGGATCCGTCTAGGACTGAAGCTTTCTTT | CASSQEDPSRTEAFF
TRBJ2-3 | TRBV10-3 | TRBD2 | TGTGCCATCAGTGAGTCCCGGAGGGGCGGGGGATTCACAGATACGCAGTATTTT | CAISESRRGGGFTDTQYF
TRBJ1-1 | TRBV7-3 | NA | TGTGCCAGCAGCTTAGGGTCCGGGAAAGCTTTCTTT | CASSLGSGKAFF
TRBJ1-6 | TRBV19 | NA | TGTGCCAGTAGTACTTTTGGGCCCTATAATTCACCCCTCCACTTT | CASSTFGPYNSPLHF
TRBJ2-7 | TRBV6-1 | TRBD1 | TGTGCCAGCAACGCCAACTTTGGGACAGTCTACGAGCAGTACTTC | CASNANFGTVYEQYF
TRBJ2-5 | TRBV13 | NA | TGTGCCAGCAGCTTAGGACAGGGTCAAGAGACCCAGTACTTC | CASSLGQGQETQYF
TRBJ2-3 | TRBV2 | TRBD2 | TGTGCCAGCAGTTCTAGCGGGGGTGCAGATACGCAGTATTTT | CASSSSGGADTQYF
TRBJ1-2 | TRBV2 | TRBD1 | TGTGCCAGCAGTGAAGAACAGGGGGCCGACTATGGCTACACCTTC | CASSEEQGADYGYTF
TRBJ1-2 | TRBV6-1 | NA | TGTGCCAGCAGTGTCATCGTCAGGGGAGAATATGGCTACACCTTC | CASSVIVRGEYGYTF
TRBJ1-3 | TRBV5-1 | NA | TGCGCCAGCAGCCCCGTAGTTAGCTCTGGAAACACCATATATTTT | CASSPVVSSGNTIYF
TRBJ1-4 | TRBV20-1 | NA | TGCAGTGAACCCCTCCCCGGAAAACTGTTTTTT | CSEPLPGKLFF
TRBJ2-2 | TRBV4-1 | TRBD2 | TGCGCCAGCAGCCAAGATCTCAGAGTAGCGGGGGGCGGGGAGCTGTTTTTT | CASSQDLRVAGGGELFF